This T cell receptor beta chain was recovered during a study of STAT5B mutations in CD4+ large granular lymphocyte leukemia. Study-wide background: The CDR3 'QG' motif was associated with a particular HLA allele among healthy donors.

Profiling relied on immunoSEQ multiplex PCR, and the TCRdb table lists in-frame clones only, not all of them. The table has about 35,000 clones, 81% seen once. This CDR3 has 13 residues. Trimming cost V 7 bases and J 7 bases, with 14 bases left between them. Germline assignment: CDR1 LNHDA and CDR2 SQIVND (reference sequence). Regarding this clone: Its antigen is as yet unknown.

Buffy coats from healthy blood donors served as controls. Study-level results: Higher CD4+ than CD8+ T-LGLL clonality might reflect small sample size.

Sequenced material: CD4+ T cells from blood buffy coats. The rearrangement uses TRBV19 and TRBJ2-1; possibly TRBD2 for D (6 bases). The TCR sequence derives from a human donor in good health. CDR3 nucleotide sequence: TGTGCCAGTACCCACCTCGGGACTAATGAGCAGTTCTTC. It is translated as CASTHLGTNEQFF.